The present TCR beta chain was sequenced within a study of T cell changes during pregnancy in multiple sclerosis. The germline V gene has CDR1 SGHTA and CDR2 FQGTGA. The CDR3 length is 15 residues. Trimming took off 0 bases at V and 1 base at J, with 9 bases between the two ends. TCRdb keeps only in-frame clones here, not all; method: immunoSEQ multiplex PCR. The sample lists fewer than 55,000 clones, nearly 90% occurring once. This specimen was peripheral blood, taken after pregnancy. The chain is built from TRBV7-3 and TRBJ1-1; TRBD1 might be the D (6 bases). The sequence was obtained from a female donor in good health, enrolled as a control in a pregnancy study. CDR3 sequence: CASSLTRTANTEAFF. The DNA for the CDR3 is TGTGCCAGCAGCTTAACCCGGACAGCGAACACTGAAGCTTTCTTT.